Below are 14 T cell receptor beta chains sequenced from a single sample in a study of T cells in tuberculosis. The time point denotes: new active TB diagnosis, blood taken before or within 7 days of starting treatment. Measured with immunoSEQ multiplex PCR; TCRdb has only the in-frame clones, and not every one. Seen here are about 22,000 clones, about 85% observed once, and the top ten hold 14% to 15%. The sequencing here drew on PBMCs, taken at tuberculosis diagnosis. The receptors were sampled from an adult with tuberculosis.

This sequence joins TRBV15 and TRBJ2-7, with 8 nucleotides matching TRBD1. V lost 0 bases and J lost 8; bases outside the gene matches: 9. Germline V gene lookup returns CDR1 LNHNV and CDR2 YYDKDF (reference sequence). The CDR3 is 15 residues long. The CDR3 is CATSRERGQVLQQYF. The DNA for the CDR3 is TGTGCCACCAGCAGAGAACGGGGACAGGTTTTACAGCAGTACTTC.

The CDR3 bases are TGTGCCAGCAGTTTAATATGGGGGACAGGGGATGCCGAGCAGTACTTC. This codes for CASSLIWGTGDAEQYF. This rearrangement joins TRBV27 to TRBJ2-7; 10 bases map to TRBD1. The germline V gene encodes CDR1 MNHEY and CDR2 SMNVEV (reference sequence). V lost 2 bases to trimming and J lost 6 bases; unmatched junction nucleotides: 10. The CDR3 is 16 residues long.

This chain links TRBV5-6 with TRBJ2-6, with D perhaps matching TRBD1 (5 bases). V shed 4 bases and J shed 0 bases, with 17 bases lying between them. Germline V gene sequence: CDR1 SGHDT, CDR2 YYEEEE. The CDR3 consists of 18 residues. This CDR3 is CASSLSDRTNSGANVLTF. CDR3 sequence (DNA): TGTGCCAGCAGCCTATCTGACAGAACGAACTCTGGGGCCAACGTCCTGACTTTC.

The chain carries TRBV9 and TRBJ1-4; D remains unclear. Germline lookup yields CDR1 SGDLS and CDR2 YYNGEE. The ends were cut back, 0 bases at V and 2 bases at J, with 11 bases in the middle. The CDR3 runs 16 residues. Here the CDR3 reads CASSVGGSRTNEKLFF. In nucleotides, the CDR3 is TGTGCCAGCAGCGTAGGCGGAAGCCGGACTAATGAAAAACTGTTTTTT. The full variable domain, rest sourced from reference TRBV9 and TRBJ1-4, is DSGVTQTPKHLITATGQRVTLRCSPRSGDLSVYWYQQSLDQGLQFLIQYYNGEERAKGNILERFSAQQFPDLHSELNLSSLELGDSALYFCASSVGGSRTNEKLFFGSGTQLSVL.

The chain has TRBV9 and TRBJ2-2, with a weak D call TRBD1 (5 bases). The V end was cut by 0 bases, the J end by 7 bases, with 10 bases between. The germline gives CDR1 SGDLS, CDR2 YYNGEE. The CDR3 is 14 residues long. The CDR3 DNA is TGTGCCAGCAGCGTAGCTTATCAGGGCGGGGAGCTGTTTTTT. This encodes CASSVAYQGGELFF. The variable domain in full, with the rest retrieved from reference TRBV9 and TRBJ2-2, is DSGVTQTPKHLITATGQRVTLRCSPRSGDLSVYWYQQSLDQGLQFLIQYYNGEERAKGNILERFSAQQFPDLHSELNLSSLELGDSALYFCASSVAYQGGELFFGEGSRLTVL.

As regards this clone: The same CDR3 arises from other DNA sequences in this sample as well. This chain connects TRBV11-2 to TRBJ2-7; TRBD1 might be the D (6 bases). Trimming cost V 5 bases and J 4 bases, with 12 bases left between them. The CDR3 is 13 amino acids. Germline V gene sequence: CDR1 SGHAT, CDR2 FQNNGV. The DNA for the CDR3 is TGTGCCAGCAGCCTGGGACACCCATACGAGCAGTACTTC. It encodes CASSLGHPYEQYF.

The J gene is TRBJ2-7, the V gene TRBV7-6, with 11 bases lining up with TRBD1. The ends lost 4 bases at V and 6 bases at J; junction bases unmatched: 11. The V gene's germline CDR1 is SGHVS and CDR2 FNYEAQ. The CDR3 is made up of 16 amino acids. The CDR3: CASSSGQGETSGEQYF. The CDR3 DNA reads as TGTGCCAGCAGCTCGGGACAGGGGGAGACTAGCGGCGAGCAGTACTTC.

V and J are TRBV7-9 and TRBJ1-2; 7 bases line up with TRBD1. Per the germline V gene, CDR1 is SEHNR and CDR2 is FQNEAQ (reference sequence). The V segment lost 4 bases and the J segment 5 bases; nucleotides outside the gene matches: 10. This CDR3 is built from 15 residues. Here the CDR3 DNA reads TGTGCCAGCAGCTCCGACAGGGCGGGAAGGTATGGCTACACCTTC. Protein: CASSSDRAGRYGYTF.

V usage is TRBV5-1 and J usage is TRBJ1-1; D uncertain. The CDR3 runs to 13 residues. Germline V gene data show CDR1 as SGHRS and CDR2 as YFSETQ. The ends were cut back, 1 base at V and 0 bases at J, with 4 bases in the middle. The CDR3 is CASSLSVNTEAFF. CDR3 sequence (DNA): TGCGCCAGCAGCTTGTCAGTGAACACTGAAGCTTTCTTT.

This clone appeared once. The chain carries TRBV7-9 and TRBJ1-1, with 7 bases lining up with TRBD1. The CDR3 runs 15 residues. The ends lost 4 bases at V and 1 base at J; junction bases unmatched: 6. Germline V gene data show CDR1 as SEHNR and CDR2 as FQNEAQ (reference sequence). The CDR3 is CASSYQGGANTEAFF. The DNA of the CDR3 is TGTGCCAGCAGCTACCAAGGGGGCGCGAACACTGAAGCTTTCTTT.

The chain combines TRBV10-3 with TRBJ1-1, with 8 bases identical to TRBD1. The V and J ends lost 4 bases and 6 bases, in that order; junction bases with no gene match: 7. Germline V gene sequence: CDR1 ENHRY, CDR2 SYGVKD. The CDR3 runs 14 residues. The CDR3 loop is CAISAPGGRAEAFF. CDR3 nucleotide sequence: TGTGCCATCAGTGCCCCAGGGGGCAGAGCTGAAGCTTTCTTT.

The V call is TRBV7-7, the J call TRBJ2-1; 9 bases match TRBD2. V was clipped by 5 bases and J by 6 bases; unmatched bases: 11. CDR3 size: 16 residues. Germline CDR1 reads SSHAT; CDR2 reads FNYEAQ (reference sequence). The CDR3 sequence: CASSASLAGGVNEQFF. The DNA for the CDR3 is TGTGCCAGCAGCGCTTCACTTGCGGGAGGGGTCAATGAGCAGTTCTTC. The full variable domain, rest sourced from reference TRBV7-7 and TRBJ2-1, is GAGVSQSPRYKVTKRGQDVTLRCDPISSHATLYWYQQALGQGPEFLTYFNYEAQPDKSGLPSDRFSAERPEGSISTLTIQRTEQRDSAMYRCASSASLAGGVNEQFFGPGTRLTVL.

The rearrangement joins TRBV10-1 to TRBJ2-5; weak D call: TRBD1 (5 bases). The V end lost 2 bases, the J end lost 5 bases, and 9 bases lay between the germline ends. This CDR3 contains 13 residues. From germline, CDR1 is WNHNN and CDR2 SYGVQD (reference sequence). The CDR3 sequence: CASSEGAWETQYF. CDR3 coding DNA: TGCGCCAGCAGTGAGGGGGCCTGGGAGACCCAGTACTTC.

A word on this clone: Its ends do not fully match the called genes, so a read error is possible. The genes are TRBV7-9 and TRBJ2-1; 9 bases are a match to TRBD2. This CDR3 is built from 15 residues. Germline assignment: CDR1 SEHNR and CDR2 FQNEAQ (reference sequence). The CDR3 nucleotides are TGTGCCAGCAGCGTAGCGGGGGCCCGAGGCGATGAGCAGTTCTTC. Amino acid sequence: CASSVAGARGDEQFF.